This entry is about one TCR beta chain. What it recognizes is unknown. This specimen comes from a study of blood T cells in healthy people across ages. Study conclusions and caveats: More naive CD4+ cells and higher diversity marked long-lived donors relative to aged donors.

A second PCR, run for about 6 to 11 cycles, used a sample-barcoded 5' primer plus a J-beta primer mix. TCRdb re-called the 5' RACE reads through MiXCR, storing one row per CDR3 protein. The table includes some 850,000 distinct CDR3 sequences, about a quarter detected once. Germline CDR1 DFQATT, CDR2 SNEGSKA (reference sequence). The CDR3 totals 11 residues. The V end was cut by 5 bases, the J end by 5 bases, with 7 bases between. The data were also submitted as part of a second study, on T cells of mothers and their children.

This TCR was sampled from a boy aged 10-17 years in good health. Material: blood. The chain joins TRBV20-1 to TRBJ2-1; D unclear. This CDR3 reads CSALRDNEQFF. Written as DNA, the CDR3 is TGCAGTGCTCTCAGAGACAATGAGCAGTTCTTC.